Sequencing of this T cell receptor beta chain was carried out in a study of human T cells and chemical hapten exposure. As to time point: healthy volunteer bleed at 6 weeks. Someone pulled total RNA out of unfractionated whole blood. This clonotype was recorded at least ten times. CDR1 and CDR2 from the germline V gene are SGHRS and YFSETQ. The length of the CDR3 is 16 residues. V lost 0 bases and J lost 2; bases outside the gene matches: 3. Using its own MiXCR run on the RACE reads, TCRdb lists one record per CDR3 protein. The repertoire holds tens of thousands of distinct CDR3 sequences, with about 9% as singletons.

The sequence was obtained from a male donor in good health. Some clones in this sample may be carry-over from other donors' samples. Source material: whole blood. This chain uses TRBV5-1 with TRBJ2-3, with 10 bases that match TRBD1. The CDR3 here is CASSLGQGATTDTQYF. The CDR3 nucleotides read TGCGCCAGCAGCTTGGGACAGGGGGCCACCACAGATACGCAGTATTTT.